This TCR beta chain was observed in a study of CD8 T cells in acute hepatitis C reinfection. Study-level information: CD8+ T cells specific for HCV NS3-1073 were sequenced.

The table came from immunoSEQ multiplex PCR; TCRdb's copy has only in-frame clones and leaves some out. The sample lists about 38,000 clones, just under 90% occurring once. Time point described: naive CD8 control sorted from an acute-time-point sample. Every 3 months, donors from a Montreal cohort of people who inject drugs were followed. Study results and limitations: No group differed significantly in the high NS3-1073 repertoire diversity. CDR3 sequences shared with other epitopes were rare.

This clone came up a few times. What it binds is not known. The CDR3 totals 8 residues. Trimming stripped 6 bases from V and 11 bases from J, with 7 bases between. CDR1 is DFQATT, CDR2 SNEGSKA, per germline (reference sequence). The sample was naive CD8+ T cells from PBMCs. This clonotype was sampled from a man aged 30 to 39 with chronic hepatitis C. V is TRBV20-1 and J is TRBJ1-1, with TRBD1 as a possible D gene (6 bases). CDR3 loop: CSAGAAFF. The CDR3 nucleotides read TGCAGTGCGGGGGCGGCTTTCTTT.